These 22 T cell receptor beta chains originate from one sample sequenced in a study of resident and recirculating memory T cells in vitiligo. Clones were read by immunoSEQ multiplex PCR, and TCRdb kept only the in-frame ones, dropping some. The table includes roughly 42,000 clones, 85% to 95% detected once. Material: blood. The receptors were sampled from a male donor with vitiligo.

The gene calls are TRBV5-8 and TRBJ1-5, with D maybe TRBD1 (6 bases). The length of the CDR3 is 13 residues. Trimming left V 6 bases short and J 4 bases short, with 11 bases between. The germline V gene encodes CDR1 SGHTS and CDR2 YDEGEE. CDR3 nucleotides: TGTGCCAGCACCCTCAGGGGAAATCAGCCCCAGCATTTT. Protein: CASTLRGNQPQHF.

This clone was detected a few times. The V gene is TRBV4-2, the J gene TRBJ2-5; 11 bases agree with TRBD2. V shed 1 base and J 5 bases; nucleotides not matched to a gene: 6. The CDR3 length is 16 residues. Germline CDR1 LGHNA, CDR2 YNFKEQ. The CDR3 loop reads CASSQALSGGAETQYF. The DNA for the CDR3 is TGTGCCAGCAGCCAAGCCCTTAGCGGGGGGGCGGAGACCCAGTACTTC.

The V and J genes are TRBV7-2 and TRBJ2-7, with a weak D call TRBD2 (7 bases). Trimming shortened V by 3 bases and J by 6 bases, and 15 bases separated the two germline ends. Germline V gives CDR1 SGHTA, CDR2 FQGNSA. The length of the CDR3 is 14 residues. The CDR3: CASSFVGGRVEQYF. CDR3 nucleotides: TGTGCCAGCAGCTTTGTCGGGGGGCGGGTCGAGCAGTACTTC.

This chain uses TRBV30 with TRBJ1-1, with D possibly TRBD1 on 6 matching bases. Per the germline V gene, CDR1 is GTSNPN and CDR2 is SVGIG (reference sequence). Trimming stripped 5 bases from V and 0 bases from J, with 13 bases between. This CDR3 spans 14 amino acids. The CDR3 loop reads CAWAGGLMNTEAFF. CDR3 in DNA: TGTGCCTGGGCCGGGGGGCTCATGAACACTGAAGCTTTCTTT.

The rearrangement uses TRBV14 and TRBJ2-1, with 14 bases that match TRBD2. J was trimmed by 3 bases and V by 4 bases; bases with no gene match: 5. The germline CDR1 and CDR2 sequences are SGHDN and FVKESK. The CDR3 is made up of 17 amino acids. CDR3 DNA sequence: TGTGCCAGCAGCCGAACGGGACTAGCGGGGGACTACAATGAGCAGTTCTTC. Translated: CASSRTGLAGDYNEQFF.

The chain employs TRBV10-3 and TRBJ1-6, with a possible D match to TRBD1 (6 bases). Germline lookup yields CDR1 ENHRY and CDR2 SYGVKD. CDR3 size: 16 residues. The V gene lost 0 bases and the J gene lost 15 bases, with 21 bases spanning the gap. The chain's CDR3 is CAISESNLPTGLSLHF. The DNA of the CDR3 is TGTGCCATCAGTGAGTCGAACCTCCCAACAGGGTTAAGCCTCCACTTT.

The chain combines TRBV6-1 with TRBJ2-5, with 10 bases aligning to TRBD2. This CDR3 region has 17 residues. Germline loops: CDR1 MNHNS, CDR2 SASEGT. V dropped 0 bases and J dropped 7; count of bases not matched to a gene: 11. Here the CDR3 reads CASSEAGTSAAVGTQYF. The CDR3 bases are TGTGCCAGCAGTGAAGCGGGGACTAGCGCAGCGGTGGGGACCCAGTACTTC.

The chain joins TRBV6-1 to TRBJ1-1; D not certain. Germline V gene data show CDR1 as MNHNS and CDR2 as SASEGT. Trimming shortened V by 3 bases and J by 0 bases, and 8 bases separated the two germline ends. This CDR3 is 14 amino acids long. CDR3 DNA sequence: TGTGCCAGCAGTGATCGGGGTCTGAACACTGAAGCTTTCTTT. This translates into CASSDRGLNTEAFF.

This CDR3 reads CASSPSGDGYQPQHF. CDR3 nucleotide sequence: TGTGCCAGCTCACCGTCGGGGGACGGGTACCAGCCCCAGCATTTT. The chain joins TRBV18 to TRBJ1-5; TRBD1 might be the D (5 bases). V was shortened by 3 bases and J by 7 bases, with 16 bases between the two germline ends. The CDR3 totals 15 residues. Germline values: CDR1 KGHSH, CDR2 LQKENI.

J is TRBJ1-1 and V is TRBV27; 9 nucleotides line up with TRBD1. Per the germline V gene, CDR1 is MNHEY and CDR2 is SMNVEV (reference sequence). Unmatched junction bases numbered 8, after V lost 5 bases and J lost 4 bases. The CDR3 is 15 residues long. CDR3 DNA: TGTGCCAGCAGTAAAGGGACAGGGCCGTCCACTGAAGCTTTCTTT. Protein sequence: CASSKGTGPSTEAFF.

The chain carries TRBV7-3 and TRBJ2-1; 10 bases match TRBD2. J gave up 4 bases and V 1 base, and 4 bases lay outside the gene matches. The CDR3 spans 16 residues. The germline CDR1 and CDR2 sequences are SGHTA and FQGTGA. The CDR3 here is CASSLRQRGGYNEQFF. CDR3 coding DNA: TGTGCCAGCAGCTTAAGACAGCGGGGGGGGTACAATGAGCAGTTCTTC.

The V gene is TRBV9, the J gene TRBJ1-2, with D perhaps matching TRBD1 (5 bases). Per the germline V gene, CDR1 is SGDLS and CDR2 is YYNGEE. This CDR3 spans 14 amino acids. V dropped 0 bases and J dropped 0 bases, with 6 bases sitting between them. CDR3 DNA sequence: TGTGCCAGCAGCGTAGCGACAGCTAACTATGGCTACACCTTC. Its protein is CASSVATANYGYTF.

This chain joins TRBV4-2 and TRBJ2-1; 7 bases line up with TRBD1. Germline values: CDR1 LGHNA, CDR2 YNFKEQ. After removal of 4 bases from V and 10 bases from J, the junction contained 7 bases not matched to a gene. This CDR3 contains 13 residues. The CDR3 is CASSPRQGREQFF. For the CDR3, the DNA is TGTGCCAGCAGCCCACGACAGGGCAGAGAGCAGTTCTTC.

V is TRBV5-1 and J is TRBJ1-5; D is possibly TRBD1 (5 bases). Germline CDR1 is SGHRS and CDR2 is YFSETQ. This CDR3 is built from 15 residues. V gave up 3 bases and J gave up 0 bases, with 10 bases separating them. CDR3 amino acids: CASSSGESSNQPQHF. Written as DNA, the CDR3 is TGCGCCAGCAGCTCGGGGGAGAGTAGCAATCAGCCCCAGCATTTT.

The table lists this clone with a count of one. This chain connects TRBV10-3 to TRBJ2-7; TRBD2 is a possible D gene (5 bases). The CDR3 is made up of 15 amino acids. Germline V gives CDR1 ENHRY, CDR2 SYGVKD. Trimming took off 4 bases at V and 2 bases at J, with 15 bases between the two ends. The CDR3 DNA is TGTGCCATCAGTGGAGGGCAGGCGCTTACCTACGAGCAGTACTTC. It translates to CAISGGQALTYEQYF.

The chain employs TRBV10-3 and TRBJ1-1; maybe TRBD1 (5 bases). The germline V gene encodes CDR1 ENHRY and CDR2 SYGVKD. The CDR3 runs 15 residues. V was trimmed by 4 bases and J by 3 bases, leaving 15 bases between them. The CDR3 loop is CAISADGRGYTEAFF. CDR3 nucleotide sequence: TGTGCCATCAGTGCGGACGGGAGGGGATACACTGAAGCTTTCTTT.

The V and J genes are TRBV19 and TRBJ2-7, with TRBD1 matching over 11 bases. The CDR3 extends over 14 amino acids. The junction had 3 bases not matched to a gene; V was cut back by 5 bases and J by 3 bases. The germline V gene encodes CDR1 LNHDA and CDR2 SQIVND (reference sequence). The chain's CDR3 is CASSPGTGGYEQYF. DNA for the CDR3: TGTGCCAGTAGTCCCGGGACAGGGGGCTACGAGCAGTACTTC.

The CDR3 here is CASFGDRGNNSPLHF. CDR3 coding DNA: TGCGCCAGCTTTGGGGACAGGGGAAATAATTCACCCCTCCACTTT. V gene TRBV5-1 combines with J gene TRBJ1-6; TRBD1 matches at 10 bases. CDR1 SGHRS and CDR2 YFSETQ come from the germline V gene. This CDR3 region has 15 residues. V trimming: 7 bases; J trimming: 5 bases; junction bases outside the gene matches: 6.

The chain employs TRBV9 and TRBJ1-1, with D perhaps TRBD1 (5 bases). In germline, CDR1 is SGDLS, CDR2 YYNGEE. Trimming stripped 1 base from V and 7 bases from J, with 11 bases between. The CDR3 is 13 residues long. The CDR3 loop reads CASSVIGASEAFF. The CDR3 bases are TGTGCCAGCAGCGTAATAGGGGCGAGTGAAGCTTTCTTT.

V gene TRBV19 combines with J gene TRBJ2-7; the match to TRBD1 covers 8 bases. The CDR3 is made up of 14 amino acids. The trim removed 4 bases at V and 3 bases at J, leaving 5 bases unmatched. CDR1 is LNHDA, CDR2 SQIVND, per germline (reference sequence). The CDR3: CASSNPGQDYEQYF. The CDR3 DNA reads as TGTGCCAGTAGTAATCCGGGACAGGACTACGAGCAGTACTTC.

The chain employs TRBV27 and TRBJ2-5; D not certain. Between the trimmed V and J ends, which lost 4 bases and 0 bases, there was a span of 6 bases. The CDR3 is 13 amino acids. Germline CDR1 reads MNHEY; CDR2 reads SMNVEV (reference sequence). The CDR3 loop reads CASSSDYQETQYF. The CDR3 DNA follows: TGTGCCAGCAGTTCAGATTACCAAGAGACCCAGTACTTC.

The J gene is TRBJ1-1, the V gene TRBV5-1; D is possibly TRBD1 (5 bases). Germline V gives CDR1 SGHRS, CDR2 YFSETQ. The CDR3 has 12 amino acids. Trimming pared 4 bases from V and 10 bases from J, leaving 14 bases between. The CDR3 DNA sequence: TGCGCCAGCAGCCCGGACCAGGGCCCAGCTTTCTTT. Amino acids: CASSPDQGPAFF.